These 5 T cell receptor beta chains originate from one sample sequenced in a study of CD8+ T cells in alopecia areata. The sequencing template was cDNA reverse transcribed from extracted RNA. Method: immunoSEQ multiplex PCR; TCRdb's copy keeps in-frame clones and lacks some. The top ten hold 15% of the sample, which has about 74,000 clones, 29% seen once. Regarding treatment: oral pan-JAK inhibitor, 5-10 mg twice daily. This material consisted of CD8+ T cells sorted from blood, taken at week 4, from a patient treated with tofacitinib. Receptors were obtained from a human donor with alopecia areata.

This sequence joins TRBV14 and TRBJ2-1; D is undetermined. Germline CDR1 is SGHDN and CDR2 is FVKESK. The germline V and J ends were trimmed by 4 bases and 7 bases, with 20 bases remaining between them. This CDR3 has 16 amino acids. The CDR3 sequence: CASSPFILPTWNEQFF. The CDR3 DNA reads TGTGCCAGCAGCCCCTTCATCCTCCCCACCTGGAATGAGCAGTTCTTC.

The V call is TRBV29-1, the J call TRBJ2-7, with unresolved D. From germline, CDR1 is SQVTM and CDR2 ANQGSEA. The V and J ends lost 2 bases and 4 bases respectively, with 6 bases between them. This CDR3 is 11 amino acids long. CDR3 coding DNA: TGCAGCGTTGAATGGGATTACGAGCAGTACTTC. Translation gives CSVEWDYEQYF.

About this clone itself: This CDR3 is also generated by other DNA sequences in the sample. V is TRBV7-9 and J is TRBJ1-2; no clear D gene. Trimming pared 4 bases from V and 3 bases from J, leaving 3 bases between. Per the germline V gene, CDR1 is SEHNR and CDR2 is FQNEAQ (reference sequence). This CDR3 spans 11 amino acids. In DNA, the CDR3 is TGTGCCAGCAGCTCCGACTATGGCTACACCTTC. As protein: CASSSDYGYTF. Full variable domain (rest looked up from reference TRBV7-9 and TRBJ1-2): DTGVSQNPRHKITKRGQNVTFRCDPISEHNRLYWYRQTLGQGPEFLTYFQNEAQLEKSRLLSDRFSAERPKGSFSTLEIQRTEQGDSAMYLCASSSDYGYTFGSGTRLTVV.

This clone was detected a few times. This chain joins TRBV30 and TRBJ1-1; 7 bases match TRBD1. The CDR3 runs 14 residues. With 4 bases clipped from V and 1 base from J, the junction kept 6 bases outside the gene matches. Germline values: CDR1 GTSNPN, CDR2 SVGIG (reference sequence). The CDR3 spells CAWTQGVANTEAFF. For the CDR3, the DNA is TGTGCCTGGACTCAGGGGGTGGCGAACACTGAAGCTTTCTTT.

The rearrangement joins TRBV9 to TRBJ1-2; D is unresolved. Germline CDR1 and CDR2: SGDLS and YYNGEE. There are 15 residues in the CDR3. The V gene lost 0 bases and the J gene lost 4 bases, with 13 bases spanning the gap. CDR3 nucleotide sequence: TGTGCCAGCAGCGTAGACCACAGCGAAGCCTATGGCTACACCTTC. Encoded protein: CASSVDHSEAYGYTF. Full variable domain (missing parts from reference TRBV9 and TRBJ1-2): DSGVTQTPKHLITATGQRVTLRCSPRSGDLSVYWYQQSLDQGLQFLIQYYNGEERAKGNILERFSAQQFPDLHSELNLSSLELGDSALYFCASSVDHSEAYGYTFGSGTRLTVV.